These 14 T cell receptor beta chains share one sample of origin, sequenced in a study of low-dose radiotherapy and immunotherapy resistance in tumors. Primers used for first-strand cDNA, a TRAV- and TRBV-specific set, covered both alpha and beta chains. TCR amplification involved approximately 20 PCR cycles with a constant-region primer and V-primer adapter. MiXCR was run by TCRdb on the reads, yielding one entry per CDR3 protein. The sample lists about 100,000 distinct CDR3 sequences; about 20% were seen once. Time point given: after trial treatment. Treatment indicated: LDRT plus nivolumab, ipilimumab, low-dose cyclophosphamide and aspirin (RACIN trial). The sequenced sample was PBMCs, obtained after low-dose radiotherapy plus immunotherapy. The receptors stem from a male donor with prostate cancer.

About this clonotype itself: It differs at one base from a far larger clone, so likely a read error. This rearrangement joins TRBV10-3 to TRBJ2-3; 9 nucleotides agree with TRBD2. CDR1 is ENHRY and CDR2 is SYGVKD in the germline V gene. V lost 5 bases and J lost 4; bases outside the gene matches: 10. The CDR3 has 16 residues. DNA for the CDR3: TGTGCCATCAGTCTCCCAGCGGGGGGCAATCCAGATACGCAGTATTTT. Its protein is CAISLPAGGNPDTQYF.

The chain joins TRBV21-1 to TRBJ2-7; TRBD1, the table's D call, lacks a check against the DNA. TRBV21-1 is a pseudogene. This CDR3 is built from 15 residues. This chain's CDR3 is CASPPPGERAYEQYF. The CDR3, as DNA: TGTGCCAGCCCACCCCCGGGGGAACGGGCCTACGAGCAGTACTTC.

About this clonotype itself: A far larger clone is a single base away, which makes a read error likely. The chain combines TRBV6-6 with TRBJ2-5; tentatively, D is TRBD1 or TRBD2 (5 bases each). The last part of the DNA fits TRBJ2-1 better; the J call may be wrong. CDR1 and CDR2 (germline): MNHNY, SVGAGI (reference sequence). This CDR3 is built from 13 residues. CDR3: CASSDGAGETQFF. The CDR3 nucleotides are TGTGCCAGCAGTGATGGGGCCGGGGAGACCCAGTTCTTC.

This clonotype was counted many times. The junction departs from the called germline gene at one end, perhaps through a read error. This sequence joins TRBV7-9 and TRBJ1-2; no clear D. The CDR3 has 10 residues. In germline, CDR1 is SEHNR, CDR2 FQNEAQ (reference sequence). The CDR3 DNA reads as TGTGCCAGCAGCTCCCGGGATCCGATTTTC. Translation: CASSSRDPIF.

Turning to this clonotype: A far larger clone is one base from this, pointing to a likely read error. The chain is built from TRBV5-5 and TRBJ2-7; 8 bases fit TRBD2. Germline CDR1 is SGHKS and CDR2 is YYEKEE (reference sequence). Germline trimming cut 4 bases from V and 7 bases from J; bases unmatched to any gene: 16. This CDR3 comprises 16 residues. CDR3 in DNA: TGTGCCAGCAGCCCCGCGGGGGGTCCCTTACGCAATGAGCAGTACTTC. This gives the protein CASSPAGGPLRNEQYF.

This clonotype showed up many times. The J gene is TRBJ2-5, the V gene TRBV12-3 or TRBV12-4, with D perhaps matching TRBD2 (6 bases). Trimming took off 8 bases at V and 5 bases at J, with 21 bases between the two ends. This CDR3 has 15 residues. In DNA form, the CDR3 reads TGTGCCAGCGGCCTGGGGGGTATCAAAGGGGAGACCCAGTACTTC. It yields the protein CASGLGGIKGETQYF.

The gene calls are TRBV10-3 and TRBJ2-1; a weak D match, TRBD2 (6 bases). The CDR3 is 14 amino acids. Germline V gives CDR1 ENHRY, CDR2 SYGVKD. V was cut by 6 bases and J by 7 bases, with 16 bases left in between. CDR3 in DNA: TGTGCCATCAGGCCCGGGACTGGAATGAATGAGCAGTTCTTC. It encodes CAIRPGTGMNEQFF.

At least ten counts were recorded for this clonotype. The chain joins TRBV18 to TRBJ2-7, with D perhaps TRBD1 (6 bases). The CDR3 consists of 13 residues. CDR1 and CDR2 (germline): KGHSH, LQKENI. V was cut by 2 bases and J by 5 bases, with 10 bases left in between. CDR3 sequence reads: CASSPGGFDEQYF. The CDR3, as DNA: TGTGCCAGCTCACCAGGGGGCTTCGACGAGCAGTACTTC.

This clonotype turned up a few times. At one end the junction does not follow the germline gene, possibly because of a read error. The rearrangement uses TRBV24-1 and TRBJ2-7, with D tentatively TRBD2 (6 bases). This CDR3 contains 15 residues. The germline V gene has CDR1 KGHDR and CDR2 SFDVKD. The CDR3 sequence is CATSDRRGSSHEQYF. CDR3 nucleotides: TGTGCCACCAGTGACCGGCGGGGATCCTCCCACGAGCAGTACTTC.

The genes are TRBV11-1 and TRBJ1-6; D might be TRBD1 (6 bases). The CDR3 sequence is 14 residues long. V gave up 6 bases and J gave up 8 bases, with 14 bases separating them. Germline CDR1 and CDR2: SGHAT and FQDESV (reference sequence). The CDR3 loop is CASSSGTFDSPLHF. The CDR3 bases are TGTGCCAGCAGTTCCGGGACATTCGATTCACCCCTCCACTTT.

This chain connects TRBV7-9 to TRBJ2-3, with D maybe TRBD1 (6 bases). Germline CDR1 SEHNR, CDR2 FQNEAQ (reference sequence). Trimming took 1 base from V and 2 from J, leaving 10 bases between them. This CDR3 has 15 residues. In DNA form, the CDR3 reads TGTGCCAGCAGCTTAGGTGGACAGTTCACAGATACGCAGTATTTT. Protein sequence: CASSLGGQFTDTQYF.

This clonotype was recorded a few times. V is TRBV6-1 and J is TRBJ2-7; 7 bases match TRBD1. Trimming took 0 bases from V and 1 from J; bases not matched to a gene: 3. The CDR3 extends over 15 amino acids. Germline lookup yields CDR1 MNHNS and CDR2 SASEGT. CDR3 protein: CASSEAVDRSYEQYF. The CDR3 DNA is TGTGCCAGCAGTGAAGCGGTGGACAGGTCCTACGAGCAGTACTTC.

In this sample, this clonotype turned up many times. V and J are TRBV25-1 and TRBJ1-1, with D unclear. The length of the CDR3 is 13 residues. The V gene lost 7 bases and the J gene lost 5 bases, with 14 bases spanning the gap. The germline gives CDR1 MGHDK, CDR2 SYGVNS. In nucleotides, the CDR3 is TGTGCCAGCACGATGTCCCGGCCGACTGAAGCTTTCTTT. Translated, it gives CASTMSRPTEAFF.

This clonotype occurred many times. The chain carries TRBV6-6 and TRBJ1-5; a possible D gene is TRBD1 (5 bases). With 6 bases removed from V and 5 bases from J, the gap between germline ends came to 14 bases. The CDR3 contains 14 residues. Germline assignment: CDR1 MNHNY and CDR2 SVGAGI (reference sequence). CDR3 coding DNA: TGTGCCAGCAGGGGGGGGGGGGAGGATCAGCCCCAGCATTTT. It codes for CASRGGGEDQPQHF.